These 12 T cell receptor beta chains share one sample of origin, sequenced in a study of blood T cell repertoires in COVID-19. The repertoire was sequenced with immunoSEQ multiplex PCR; TCRdb's copy has only in-frame clones and lacks some. The table shows under 250,000 clones, with about 84% occurring only once. What was sequenced was PBMCs or T cells enriched from blood (not recorded which). The receptors were gathered from a man aged 25 to 45 with acute COVID-19.

This clone was seen once. V and J are TRBV19 and TRBJ1-5; D is perhaps TRBD1 (5 bases). The CDR3 is 14 residues long. CDR1 and CDR2 (germline): LNHDA, SQIVND (reference sequence). Trimming removed 0 bases at V and 5 bases at J, with 8 bases between. The chain's CDR3 is CASSIDGGDQPQHF. In nucleotides, the CDR3 is TGTGCCAGTAGTATAGATGGGGGGGATCAGCCCCAGCATTTT.

This clone was detected only once. V usage is TRBV9 and J usage is TRBJ2-7; 9 bases line up with TRBD2. Germline CDR1 is SGDLS and CDR2 is YYNGEE. The CDR3 length is 16 residues. The J segment lost 5 bases and the V segment lost 0 bases, leaving 9 bases of the junction unmatched. Written as DNA, the CDR3 is TGTGCCAGCAGCGTAGGAGGCGGGGGGGCTGAAAACGAGCAGTACTTC. Translated: CASSVGGGGAENEQYF.

V and J are TRBV7-3 and TRBJ2-2; TRBD2 is a possible D gene (5 bases). Trimming left V 5 bases short and J 5 bases short, with 9 bases between. The CDR3 extends over 13 amino acids. Germline CDR1 SGHTA, CDR2 FQGTGA. DNA of the CDR3: TGTGCCAGCAGCCCGGGGTTAACCGGGGAGCTGTTTTTT. Its protein is CASSPGLTGELFF.

J is TRBJ2-2 and V is TRBV2, with D possibly TRBD1 on 6 matching bases. The germline CDR1 and CDR2 sequences are SNHLY and FYNNEI. The V and J ends lost 6 bases and 4 bases respectively, with 15 bases between them. The CDR3 spans 15 residues. CDR3 sequence reads: CASRGQISGTGELFF. The CDR3 DNA sequence: TGTGCCAGCAGAGGACAGATATCGGGCACCGGGGAGCTGTTTTTT.

V and J are TRBV27 and TRBJ2-7; TRBD1 aligns across 11 bases. The CDR3 length is 14 residues. Losses at the gene ends were 2 bases for V and 7 bases for J; bases not matched to a gene: 4. Germline V CDR1 and CDR2: MNHEY, SMNVEV (reference sequence). The CDR3 spells CASSLRDRGGEQYF. The CDR3 bases are TGTGCCAGCAGTTTACGGGACAGGGGGGGTGAGCAGTACTTC.

V is TRBV5-6 and J is TRBJ1-2; the D gene is possibly TRBD1 (5 bases). Germline V gene lookup returns CDR1 SGHDT and CDR2 YYEEEE. The CDR3 is 15 residues long. Between the trimmed V and J ends, which lost 0 bases and 6 bases, there was a span of 15 bases. The CDR3 sequence is CASSLAGVGEHGYTF. In DNA form, the CDR3 reads TGTGCCAGCAGCTTGGCCGGAGTAGGGGAACATGGCTACACCTTC.

V gene TRBV12-3 or TRBV12-4 combines with J gene TRBJ1-1; maybe TRBD1 (5 bases). The CDR3 is 13 amino acids. With 6 bases removed from V and 1 base from J, the gap between germline ends came to 9 bases. In DNA form, the CDR3 reads TGTGCCAGCAGCGGGGGACCGAACACTGAAGCTTTCTTT. Residues: CASSGGPNTEAFF.

V gene TRBV19 combines with J gene TRBJ2-5; a possible D gene is TRBD2 (6 bases). Germline assignment: CDR1 LNHDA and CDR2 SQIVND (reference sequence). This CDR3 region has 15 residues. V lost 1 base and J lost 1, with 10 bases in between. The CDR3 is CASSIAAGIQETQYF. CDR3 sequence (DNA): TGTGCCAGTAGTATAGCGGCGGGGATCCAAGAGACCCAGTACTTC. Looking up the rest from reference TRBV19 and TRBJ2-5 gives the full variable domain: DGGITQSPKYLFRKEGQNVTLSCEQNLNHDAMYWYRQDPGQGLRLIYYSQIVNDFQKGDIAEGYSVSREKKESFPLTVTSAQKNPTAFYLCASSIAAGIQETQYFGPGTRLLVL.

Written as DNA, the CDR3 is TGTGCCAGCAGCTTTTACGCAGGGACAAGAGGGGAGCAGTTCTTC. Translated: CASSFYAGTRGEQFF. The rearrangement joins TRBV5-4 to TRBJ2-1, with a possible D match to TRBD1 (6 bases). CDR1 SGHNT and CDR2 YYREEE come from the germline V gene (reference sequence). V was cut by 2 bases and J by 10 bases, with 19 bases left in between. The CDR3 spans 15 residues.

The sample holds many counts of this clone. The chain joins TRBV30 to TRBJ1-2, with D possibly TRBD1 on 6 matching bases. In germline, CDR1 is GTSNPN, CDR2 SVGIG (reference sequence). The CDR3 runs 11 residues. Trimming removed 8 bases at V and 8 bases at J, with 15 bases between. CDR3 sequence (DNA): TGTGCCCGGGACCTAAGGGGGGGCTACACCTTC. It codes for CARDLRGGYTF.

The chain carries TRBV27 and TRBJ1-5; D might be TRBD1 (5 bases). Germline CDR1 MNHEY, CDR2 SMNVEV (reference sequence). CDR3 length: 15 amino acids. V was clipped by 2 bases and J by 2 bases, with 10 bases between them. The CDR3 bases are TGTGCCAGCAGTTTAGAAGGGGTAGGCAATCAGCCCCAGCATTTT. Its translation: CASSLEGVGNQPQHF.

This chain connects TRBV10-1 to TRBJ2-7, with 8 bases fitting TRBD2. The junction had 7 bases not matched to a gene; V was cut back by 2 bases and J by 4 bases. Looked up from germline, CDR1 is WNHNN and CDR2 is SYGVQD (reference sequence). This CDR3 is 15 amino acids long. The CDR3 nucleotides read TGCGCCAGCAGTGAGATAACGGGGGGGCCGTACGAGCAGTACTTC. It codes for CASSEITGGPYEQYF.